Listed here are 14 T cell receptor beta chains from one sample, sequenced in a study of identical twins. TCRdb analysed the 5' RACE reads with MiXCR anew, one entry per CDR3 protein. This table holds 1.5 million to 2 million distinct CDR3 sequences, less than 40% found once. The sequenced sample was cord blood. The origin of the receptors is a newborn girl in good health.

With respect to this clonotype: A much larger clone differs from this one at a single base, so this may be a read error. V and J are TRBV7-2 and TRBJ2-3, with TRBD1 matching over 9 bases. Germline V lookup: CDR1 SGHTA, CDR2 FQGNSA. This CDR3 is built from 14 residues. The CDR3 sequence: CASSRDRATGTQYF. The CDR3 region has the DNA TGTGCCAGCAGCCGGGACAGGGCCACAGGTACGCAGTATTTT.

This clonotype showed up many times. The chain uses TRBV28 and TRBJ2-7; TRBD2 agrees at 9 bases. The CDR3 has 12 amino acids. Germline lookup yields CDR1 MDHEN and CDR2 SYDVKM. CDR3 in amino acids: CASSGEPYEQYF. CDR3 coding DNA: TGTGCATCTAGCGGGGAACCCTACGAGCAGTACTTC.

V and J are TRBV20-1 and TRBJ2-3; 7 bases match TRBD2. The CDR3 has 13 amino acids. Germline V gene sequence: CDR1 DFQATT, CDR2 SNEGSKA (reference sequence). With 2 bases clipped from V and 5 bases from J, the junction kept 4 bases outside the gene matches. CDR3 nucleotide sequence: TGCAGTGCTAGACACCCGGGGGGAGATACGCAGTATTTT. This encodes CSARHPGGDTQYF.

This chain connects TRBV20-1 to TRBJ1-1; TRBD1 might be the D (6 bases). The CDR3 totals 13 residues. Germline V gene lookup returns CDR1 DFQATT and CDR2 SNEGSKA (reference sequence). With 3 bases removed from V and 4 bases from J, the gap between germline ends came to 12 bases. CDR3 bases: TGCAGTGCTAGCCCGGGGGCAAGCACTGAAGCTTTCTTT. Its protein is CSASPGASTEAFF.

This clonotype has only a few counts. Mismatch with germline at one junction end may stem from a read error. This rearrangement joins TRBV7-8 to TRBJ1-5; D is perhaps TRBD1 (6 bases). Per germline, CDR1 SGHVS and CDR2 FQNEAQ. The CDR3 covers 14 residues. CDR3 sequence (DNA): TGTGCCGGCAGCTTCGCGTCAGGGGATCAGCCCCAGCATTTT. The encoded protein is CAGSFASGDQPQHF.

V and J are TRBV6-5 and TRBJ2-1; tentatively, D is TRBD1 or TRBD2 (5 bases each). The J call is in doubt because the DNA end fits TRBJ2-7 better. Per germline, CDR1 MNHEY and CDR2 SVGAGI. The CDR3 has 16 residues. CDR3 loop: CASSHFPDGAYNEQYF. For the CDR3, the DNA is TGTGCCAGCAGTCACTTCCCCGACGGGGCCTACAATGAGCAGTACTTC.

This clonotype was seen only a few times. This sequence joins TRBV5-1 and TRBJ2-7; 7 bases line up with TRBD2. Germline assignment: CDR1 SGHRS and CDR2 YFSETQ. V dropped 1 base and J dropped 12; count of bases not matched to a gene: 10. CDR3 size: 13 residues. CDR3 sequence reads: CASSLYETGGMYF. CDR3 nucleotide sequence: TGCGCCAGCAGCTTGTATGAGACGGGAGGAATGTACTTC.

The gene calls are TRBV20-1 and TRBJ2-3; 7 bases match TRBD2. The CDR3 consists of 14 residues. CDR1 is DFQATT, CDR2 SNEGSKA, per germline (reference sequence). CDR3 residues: CPHPISGHTDTQYF. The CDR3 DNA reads TGCCCCCATCCTATTAGCGGGCACACAGATACGCAGTATTTT.

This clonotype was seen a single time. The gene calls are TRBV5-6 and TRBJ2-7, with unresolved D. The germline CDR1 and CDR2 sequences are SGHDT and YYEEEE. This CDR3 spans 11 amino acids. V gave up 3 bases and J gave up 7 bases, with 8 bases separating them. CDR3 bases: TGTGCCAGCAGCTCTCGGTGGGAGCAGTACTTC. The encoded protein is CASSSRWEQYF.

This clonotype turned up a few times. The CDR3 spells CASSYTETNYGYTF. The CDR3, as DNA: TGTGCCAGCAGTTATACGGAGACTAACTATGGCTACACCTTC. This chain uses TRBV6-6 with TRBJ1-2, with D uncertain. The CDR3 length is 14 residues. Trimming shortened V by 3 bases and J by 0 bases, and 8 bases separated the two germline ends. CDR1 MNHNY and CDR2 SVGAGI come from the germline V gene (reference sequence).

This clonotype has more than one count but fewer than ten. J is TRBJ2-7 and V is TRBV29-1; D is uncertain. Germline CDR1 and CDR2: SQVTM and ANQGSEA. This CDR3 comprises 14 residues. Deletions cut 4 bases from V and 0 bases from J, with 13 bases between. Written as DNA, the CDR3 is TGCAGCGTTGTTGTGCGGAGTACCTCCTACGAGCAGTACTTC. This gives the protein CSVVVRSTSYEQYF.

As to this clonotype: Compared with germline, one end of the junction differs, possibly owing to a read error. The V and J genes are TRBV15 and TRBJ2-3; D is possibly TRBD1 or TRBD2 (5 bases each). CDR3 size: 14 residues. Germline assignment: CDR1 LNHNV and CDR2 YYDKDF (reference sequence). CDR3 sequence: CATTPGQNTDTHYF. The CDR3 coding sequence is TGTGCCACCACCCCGGGGCAGAACACAGATACGCACTATTTT. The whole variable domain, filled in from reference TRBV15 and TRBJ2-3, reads DAMVIQNPRYQVTQFGKPVTLSCSQTLNHNVMYWYQQKSSQAPKLLFHYYDKDFNNEADTPDNFQSRRPNTSFCFLDIRSPGLGDTAMYLCATTPGQNTDTHYFGPGTRLTVL.

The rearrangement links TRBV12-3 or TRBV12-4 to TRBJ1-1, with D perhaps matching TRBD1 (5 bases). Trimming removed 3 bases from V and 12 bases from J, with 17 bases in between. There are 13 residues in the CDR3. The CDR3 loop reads CASSLERKDKSFF. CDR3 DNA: TGTGCCAGCAGTTTGGAGAGGAAGGACAAATCTTTCTTT.

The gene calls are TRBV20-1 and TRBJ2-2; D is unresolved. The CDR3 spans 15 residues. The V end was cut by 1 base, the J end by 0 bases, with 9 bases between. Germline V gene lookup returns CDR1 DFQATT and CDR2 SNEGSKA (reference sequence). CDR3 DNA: TGCAGTGCTAGAGTTGGAAGGTCGAACACCGGGGAGCTGTTTTTT. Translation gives CSARVGRSNTGELFF.